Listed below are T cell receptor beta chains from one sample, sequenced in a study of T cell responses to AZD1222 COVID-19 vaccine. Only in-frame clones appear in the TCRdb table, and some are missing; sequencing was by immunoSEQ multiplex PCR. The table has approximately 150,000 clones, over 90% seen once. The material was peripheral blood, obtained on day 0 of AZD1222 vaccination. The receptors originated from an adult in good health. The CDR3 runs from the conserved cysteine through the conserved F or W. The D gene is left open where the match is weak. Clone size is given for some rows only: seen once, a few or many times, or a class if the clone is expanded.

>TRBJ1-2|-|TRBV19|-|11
CASWGSYGYTF
TGTGCCAGCTGGGGGAGCTATGGCTACACCTTC
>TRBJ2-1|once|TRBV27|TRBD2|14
CASSGLAGTDEQFF
TGTGCCAGCAGCGGACTAGCGGGGACGGATGAGCAGTTCTTC
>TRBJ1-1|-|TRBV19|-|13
CASSIGTDTEAFF
TGTGCCAGTAGTATAGGAACGGACACTGAAGCTTTCTTT
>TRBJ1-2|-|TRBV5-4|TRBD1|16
CASSLTRDRFPRGYTF
TGTGCCAGCAGCTTGACCCGGGACAGGTTTCCTAGGGGCTACACCTTC
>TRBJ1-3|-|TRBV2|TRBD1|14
CASRAIGQGLNLYF
TGTGCCAGCAGAGCGATAGGACAGGGTTTAAACCTATATTTT
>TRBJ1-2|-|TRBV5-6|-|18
CASSSEEPSYVGTYGYTF
TGTGCCAGCAGCTCAGAAGAACCTTCTTATGTGGGGACCTATGGCTACACCTTC
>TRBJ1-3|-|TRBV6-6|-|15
CASSRRTASGNTIYF
TGTGCCAGCAGTCGCCGGACGGCCTCTGGAAACACCATATATTTT
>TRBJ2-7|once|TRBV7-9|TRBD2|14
CASSLGGSLYEQYF
TGTGCCAGCAGCTTAGGCGGGAGCCTCTACGAGCAGTACTTC
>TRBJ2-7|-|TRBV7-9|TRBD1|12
CASQGARYEQYF
TGTGCCAGCCAGGGGGCGCGATACGAGCAGTACTTC
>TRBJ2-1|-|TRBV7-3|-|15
CASSLTSDSYNEQFF
TGTGCCAGCAGTTTAACCAGCGACTCCTACAATGAGCAGTTCTTC
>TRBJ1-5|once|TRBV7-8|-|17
CASSLRTVAGVNQPQHF
TGTGCCAGCAGCTTAAGGACGGTGGCCGGAGTCAATCAGCCCCAGCATTTT
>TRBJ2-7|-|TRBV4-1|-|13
CASSDARINEQYF
TGCGCCAGCAGCGACGCTAGGATCAACGAGCAGTACTTC
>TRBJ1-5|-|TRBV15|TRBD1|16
CATSRAGQGGRQPQHF
TGTGCCACCAGCAGAGCCGGACAGGGTGGACGCCAGCCCCAGCATTTT
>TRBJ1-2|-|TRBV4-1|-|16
CASSPTPWAPNYGYTF
TGCGCCAGCAGCCCTACCCCGTGGGCCCCTAACTATGGCTACACCTTC
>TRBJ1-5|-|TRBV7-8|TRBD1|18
CASSSRTRTGVFGQPQHF
TGTGCCAGCAGCTCCCGAACAAGGACAGGGGTATTCGGTCAGCCCCAGCATTTT
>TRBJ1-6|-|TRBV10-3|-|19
CAISDPASAGSSYNSPLHF
TGTGCCATCAGTGATCCAGCATCCGCAGGGAGCTCCTATAATTCACCCCTCCACTTT
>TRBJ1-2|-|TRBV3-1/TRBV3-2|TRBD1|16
CASSQRDSKRIYGYTF
TGTGCCAGCAGCCAAAGGGACAGCAAACGGATATATGGCTACACCTTC
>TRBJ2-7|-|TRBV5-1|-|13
CASSRQGSREQYF
TGCGCCAGCAGCCGGCAGGGTTCACGGGAGCAGTACTTC
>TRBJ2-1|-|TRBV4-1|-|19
CASSQETISASSSYNEQFF
TGCGCCAGCAGCCAAGAAACGATCTCGGCCTCAAGCTCCTACAATGAGCAGTTCTTC
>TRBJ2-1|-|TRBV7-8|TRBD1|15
CASSLGQGGNNEQFF
TGTGCCAGCAGCTTGGGACAGGGGGGAAACAATGAGCAGTTCTTC
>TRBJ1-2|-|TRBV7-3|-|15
CASSPDGGVNYGYTF
TGTGCCAGCAGCCCAGATGGGGGGGTTAACTATGGCTACACCTTC
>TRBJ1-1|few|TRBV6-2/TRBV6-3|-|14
CASSHWGRETEAFF
TGTGCCAGCAGCCACTGGGGGCGGGAGACTGAAGCTTTCTTT
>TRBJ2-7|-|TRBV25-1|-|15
CASSSQGITTYEQYF
TGTGCCAGCAGTTCCCAGGGGATCACTACCTACGAGCAGTACTTC
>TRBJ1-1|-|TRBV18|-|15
CASSPTGIRDTEAFF
TGTGCCAGCTCACCAACAGGGATTCGGGACACTGAAGCTTTCTTT
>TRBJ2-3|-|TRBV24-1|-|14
CATSGGSSTDTQYF
TGTGCCACCAGTGGAGGTAGTAGCACAGATACGCAGTATTTT
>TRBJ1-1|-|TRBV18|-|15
CASSPGRTAFTEAFF
TGTGCCAGCTCACCAGGGCGGACAGCCTTCACTGAAGCTTTCTTT
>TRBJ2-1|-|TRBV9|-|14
CASSDGSRDNEQFF
TGTGCCAGCTCCGACGGGTCACGGGACAATGAGCAGTTCTTC
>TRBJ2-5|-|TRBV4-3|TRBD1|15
CASSLDRGNGETQYF
TGCGCCAGCAGCCTGGACAGGGGTAACGGGGAGACCCAGTACTTC
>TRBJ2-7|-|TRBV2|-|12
CASSADRYEQYF
TGTGCCAGCAGTGCCGACAGATACGAGCAGTACTTC
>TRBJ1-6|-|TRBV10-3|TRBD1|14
CAISRDSANSPLHF
TGTGCCATCAGCCGGGACAGCGCTAATTCACCCCTCCACTTT
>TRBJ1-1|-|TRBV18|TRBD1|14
CASSPGTGGTEAFF
TGTGCCAGCTCACCCGGGACAGGAGGCACTGAAGCTTTCTTT
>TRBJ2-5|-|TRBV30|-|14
CASGEGRFDETQYF
TGTGCCTCAGGGGAGGGGAGGTTCGATGAGACCCAGTACTTC
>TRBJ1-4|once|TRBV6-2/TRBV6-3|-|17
CASSYSIRDGTNEKLFF
TGTGCCAGCAGTTACTCGATAAGGGACGGCACTAATGAAAAACTGTTTTTT
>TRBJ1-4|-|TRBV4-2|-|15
CASSRFLGSSEKLFF
TGTGCCAGCAGCCGGTTCTTGGGGTCTTCTGAAAAACTGTTTTTT
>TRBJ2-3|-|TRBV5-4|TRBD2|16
CASSLGQRGASDTQYF
TGTGCCAGCAGCTTGGGGCAGCGGGGGGCCTCAGATACGCAGTATTTT
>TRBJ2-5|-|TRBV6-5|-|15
CASSYGVGERETQYF
TGTGCCAGCAGTTACGGGGTTGGGGAGCGGGAGACCCAGTACTTC
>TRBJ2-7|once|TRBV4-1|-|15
CASSQVGGANYEQYF
TGCGCCAGCAGCCAAGTTGGTGGGGCAAACTACGAGCAGTACTTC
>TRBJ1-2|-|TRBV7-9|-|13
CASSLVAGDGYTF
TGTGCCAGCAGCTTAGTGGCGGGGGACGGCTACACCTTC
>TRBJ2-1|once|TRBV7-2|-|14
CASSPSQGFNEQFF
TGTGCCAGCAGCCCGTCCCAGGGTTTCAATGAGCAGTTCTTC
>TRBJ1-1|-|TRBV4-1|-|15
CASSSIFDGGTEAFF
TGCGCCAGCAGCTCAATATTTGACGGAGGAACTGAAGCTTTCTTT
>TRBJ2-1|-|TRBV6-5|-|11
CASSHHTIWFF
TGTGCCAGCAGTCATCATACAATATGGTTCTTC
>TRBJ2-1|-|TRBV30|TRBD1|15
CAWSIQGAVYNEQFF
TGTGCCTGGTCGATCCAGGGGGCGGTCTACAATGAGCAGTTCTTC
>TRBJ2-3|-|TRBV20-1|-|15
CSASSVDISTDTQYF
TGCAGTGCTAGTTCCGTGGATATCTCCACAGATACGCAGTATTTT
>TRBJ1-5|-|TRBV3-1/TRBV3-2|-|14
CASSQVHSNQPQHF
TGTGCCAGCAGCCAAGTGCACTCCAATCAGCCCCAGCATTTT
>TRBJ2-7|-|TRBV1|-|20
CTSSQAKLAGDLRTTYEQYF
TGCACCAGCAGCCAAGCCAAACTAGCGGGGGACCTTAGAACGACCTACGAGCAGTACTTC
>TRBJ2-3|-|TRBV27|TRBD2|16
CASSFLAGGLADTQYF
TGTGCCAGCAGTTTTCTAGCGGGAGGGTTGGCAGATACGCAGTATTTT
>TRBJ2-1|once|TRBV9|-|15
CASRASGTGNNEQFF
TGTGCCAGCAGGGCGAGCGGGACAGGAAACAATGAGCAGTTCTTC